The 19 T cell receptor beta chains presented below share a single source sample, sequenced in a study of STAT3 mutations in large granular lymphocyte leukemia (dated by TCRdb to between 2018 and 2021). No antigen is known for these receptors. Libraries came from the immunoSEQ multiplex PCR assay. TCRdb provides this immuneACCESS table in a form limited to in-frame rearrangements. Some clones are lacking; in checked studies, under half of them reflect an unresolved V gene, and why the rest are absent is not known. The sample contains several thousand clones, over 70% of them found a single time. The top ten hold roughly 25% of the sample. Results and caveats for the whole study, not just this receptor: At least one immunodominant TCRbeta clonotype was present in every T-LGLL patient, and multiple immunodominant subclonotypes appeared in about half of the T-LGLL patients.

The sample taken for sequencing was peripheral blood mononuclear cells. These receptors were obtained from a woman in her forties with T-cell large granular lymphocyte leukemia. Some clones in this sample may be carry-over from other donors' samples. The age is the age at diagnosis.

This clone was seen only once. Lacking the conserved final phenylalanine or tryptophan, this CDR3 likely reflects a read error. The V call is TRBV7-2, the J call TRBJ1-6; D remains unclear. The CDR3 is 16 amino acids. CDR1 is SGHTA and CDR2 is FQGNSA in the germline V gene. Trimming shortened V by 1 base and J by 1 base, and 8 bases separated the two germline ends. The CDR3 DNA is TGTGCCAGCAGCTTAGAGTGGGGTTCCTATAATTCACCCCTCCACCTT. Translating gives CASSLEWGSYNSPLHL.

This chain joins TRBV18 and TRBJ1-2; D possibly corresponds to TRBD1 (6 bases). Trimming stripped 6 bases from V and 5 bases from J, with 13 bases between. CDR3 length: 13 amino acids. From germline, CDR1 is KGHSH and CDR2 LQKENI. The DNA for the CDR3 is TGTGCCAGCTCCTTACAGGGAGGATATGGCTACACCTTC. Its translation: CASSLQGGYGYTF.

This chain links TRBV18 with TRBJ2-7; D gene uncertain. This CDR3 spans 13 amino acids. V was trimmed by 4 bases and J by 1 base, leaving 8 bases between them. The germline CDR1 and CDR2 sequences are KGHSH and LQKENI. CDR3 in DNA: TGTGCCAGCTCACTGCCGGGTTCCTACGAGCAGTACTTC. It is translated as CASSLPGSYEQYF.

This sequence joins TRBV4-3 and TRBJ1-5; TRBD1 is a possible D gene (5 bases). The length of the CDR3 is 13 residues. The V end was cut by 3 bases, the J end by 6 bases, with 9 bases between. The V gene's germline CDR1 is LGHNA and CDR2 YSLEER. The CDR3 here is CASSQGLVQPQHF. The CDR3 coding sequence is TGCGCCAGCAGCCAGGGACTGGTTCAGCCCCAGCATTTT.

The rearrangement uses TRBV4-3 and TRBJ2-3; 13 bases are a match to TRBD2. The germline V gene encodes CDR1 LGHNA and CDR2 YSLEER. The V gene end was trimmed by 4 bases and the J gene end by 7 bases; junction bases not matched to a gene: 8. This CDR3 has 16 amino acids. The CDR3 protein is CASSPTTSGRVNTQYF. In nucleotides, the CDR3 is TGCGCCAGCAGCCCCACTACTAGCGGGAGGGTAAATACGCAGTATTTT.

The rearrangement uses TRBV7-9 and TRBJ2-4, with D possibly being TRBD2 (6 bases). Germline lookup yields CDR1 SEHNR and CDR2 FQNEAQ (reference sequence). The germline V and J ends were trimmed by 2 bases and 1 base, with 9 bases remaining between them. The CDR3 covers 15 residues. In DNA, the CDR3 is TGTGCCAGCAGCTTAAGTGGGGGGGCCAAAAACATTCAGTACTTC. It specifies CASSLSGGAKNIQYF.

The chain combines TRBV30 with TRBJ2-4, with a tentative D call TRBD2 (6 bases). The germline gives CDR1 GTSNPN, CDR2 SVGIG (reference sequence). The CDR3 length is 16 residues. Trimming removed 4 bases from V and 0 bases from J, with 16 bases in between. The CDR3 spells CAWNPISGLAKNIQYF. In nucleotides, the CDR3 is TGTGCCTGGAACCCGATCTCGGGACTAGCCAAAAACATTCAGTACTTC.

The CDR3 DNA follows: TGTGCCAGCAGCCTAGGGACGGTTCGTAATTCACCCCTCCACTTT. Its protein product is CASSLGTVRNSPLHF. The chain links TRBV7-9 to TRBJ1-6; tentatively, D is TRBD1 (5 bases). This CDR3 is built from 15 residues. The germline gives CDR1 SEHNR, CDR2 FQNEAQ (reference sequence). Trimming cost V 5 bases and J 6 bases, with 14 bases left between them.

A few counts support this clone. The chain recombines TRBV7-9 with TRBJ1-1; D uncertain. V gave up 6 bases and J gave up 7 bases, with 21 bases separating them. The CDR3 has 15 residues. CDR1 and CDR2 (germline): SEHNR, FQNEAQ (reference sequence). CDR3 sequence (DNA): TGTGCCAGCAGAGCGGGCAGGTTCACGCGTGGTGAAGCTTTCTTT. It is translated as CASRAGRFTRGEAFF.

In nucleotides, the CDR3 is TGTGCCTGGGCCTGGGATAGCAATCAGCCCCAGCATTTT. Translating it yields CAWAWDSNQPQHF. The chain recombines TRBV30 with TRBJ1-5; D gene unclear. The CDR3 runs to 13 residues. Trimming shortened V by 5 bases and J by 0 bases, and 8 bases separated the two germline ends. CDR1 and CDR2 from the germline V gene are GTSNPN and SVGIG (reference sequence).

This clone was seen just once. The chain carries TRBV7-2 and TRBJ2-7, with a possible D match to TRBD2 (6 bases). The ends were cut back, 5 bases at V and 0 bases at J, with 20 bases in the middle. The CDR3 loop spans 17 amino acids. Germline values: CDR1 SGHTA, CDR2 FQGNSA. CDR3 in DNA: TGTGCCAGCAGCCATAGTGGGGTAGCGGATAGCTCCTACGAGCAGTACTTC. It specifies CASSHSGVADSSYEQYF. Supplemented by reference TRBV7-2 and TRBJ2-7, the full variable domain reads GAGVSQSPSNKVTEKGKDVELRCDPISGHTALYWYRQSLGQGLEFLIYFQGNSAPDKSGLPSDRFSAERTGGSVSTLTIQRTQQEDSAVYLCASSHSGVADSSYEQYFGPGTRLTVT.

The chain uses TRBV7-9 and TRBJ1-4; 7 bases line up with TRBD1. Per the germline V gene, CDR1 is SEHNR and CDR2 is FQNEAQ (reference sequence). The V segment lost 2 bases and the J segment 8 bases; nucleotides outside the gene matches: 8. The CDR3 extends over 15 amino acids. The DNA of the CDR3 is TGTGCCAGCAGCTTATCGACAGGGCTATGGGAAAAACTGTTTTTT. Protein: CASSLSTGLWEKLFF.

The chain recombines TRBV5-1 with TRBJ2-1; TRBD2 agrees at 11 bases. From germline, CDR1 is SGHRS and CDR2 YFSETQ. CDR3 length equals 15 residues. Unmatched junction bases numbered 4, after V lost 4 bases and J lost 4 bases. CDR3 region: CASSLGLAVYNEQFF. The CDR3 coding sequence is TGCGCCAGCAGCCTGGGACTAGCGGTATACAATGAGCAGTTCTTC.

The rearrangement uses TRBV5-1 and TRBJ2-1; 7 positions match TRBD1. V shed 5 bases, J shed 0 bases, and the junction held 14 bases outside the gene matches. CDR3 length: 18 residues. CDR1 SGHRS and CDR2 YFSETQ come from the germline V gene. CDR3 in amino acids: CASSVGQVRQSSYNEQFF. The CDR3 DNA sequence: TGCGCCAGCAGTGTAGGACAGGTCCGACAGAGCTCCTACAATGAGCAGTTCTTC.

The chain uses TRBV5-1 and TRBJ1-6, with TRBD1 as a possible D gene (5 bases). This CDR3 has 15 residues. Looked up from germline, CDR1 is SGHRS and CDR2 is YFSETQ. V was shortened by 0 bases and J by 6 bases, with 10 bases between the two germline ends. CDR3 coding DNA: TGCGCCAGCAGCTTGGAGGGCAGGGCTAATTCACCCCTCCACTTT. Protein product: CASSLEGRANSPLHF.

The gene calls are TRBV13 and TRBJ2-1; D is perhaps TRBD1 or TRBD2 (7 bases each). The CDR3 covers 17 residues. Trimming took off 1 base at V and 7 bases at J, with 20 bases between the two ends. The V gene's germline CDR1 is PRHDT and CDR2 FYEKMQ (reference sequence). The CDR3: CASSLVRGPDRSNEQFF. The CDR3 DNA reads TGTGCCAGCAGCTTAGTGCGGGGGCCGGACAGGTCGAATGAGCAGTTCTTC.

This chain joins TRBV5-1 and TRBJ2-7, with D possibly TRBD1 on 6 matching bases. The CDR3 contains 13 residues. Germline CDR1 reads SGHRS; CDR2 reads YFSETQ. V was cut by 0 bases and J by 9 bases, with 13 bases left in between. Here the CDR3 reads CASSLAQGSAQYF. As DNA, the CDR3 is TGCGCCAGCAGCTTGGCTCAGGGGTCGGCGCAGTACTTC.

This rearrangement joins TRBV18 to TRBJ1-5; no definite D call. The CDR3 loop spans 18 amino acids. Deletions cut 6 bases from V and 0 bases from J, with 21 bases between. The germline V gene has CDR1 KGHSH and CDR2 LQKENI. CDR3 loop: CASSRRRLADYSNQPQHF. The DNA for the CDR3 is TGTGCCAGCTCCCGCAGGCGGCTTGCTGACTATAGCAATCAGCCCCAGCATTTT.

The chain employs TRBV11-2 and TRBJ1-6; no clear D gene. The CDR3 has 14 residues. CDR1 and CDR2 (germline): SGHAT, FQNNGV. V gave up 5 bases and J gave up 10 bases, with 15 bases separating them. The CDR3 loop is CASSQGRQESPLHF. The CDR3, as DNA: TGTGCCAGCAGCCAAGGAAGGCAAGAATCACCCCTCCACTTT.